The entry that follows covers one T cell receptor beta chain sequence. Its target is unknown. V gave up 7 bases and J gave up 0 bases; unmatched junction bases: 6. Germline V gene data show CDR1 as LNHDA and CDR2 as SQIVND (reference sequence). The CDR3 totals 15 residues. The entry originates in a study of beta chain features in type 1 diabetes. Overall study findings and caveats: Within patients, naive, central memory and Treg TCRB repertoires seemed more similar than within healthy donors. VDJ junctions in type 1 diabetes patients carried more deletions and fewer insertions.

CD45RO/CCR7/CD25/CD127/CD95/CD27 sorting isolated CD4+ naive, central memory, regulatory and stem cell-like memory cells. Every bit of the isolated RNA underwent reverse transcription, so sequencing read expressed TCRB transcripts. Profiled with immunoSEQ multiplex PCR; TCRdb holds only in-frame clones, not every one. The data contain 300,000 to 400,000 clones, approximately 8.2% of them singletons. The rearrangement uses TRBV19 and TRBJ2-1; TRBD1 matches 7 bases. The sequencing input was central memory CD4+ T cells from blood. This TCR was recovered from a woman aged 18 to 35 in good health. The DNA for the CDR3 is TGTGCCAGTACCAAGACAGGGAGCTCCTACAATGAGCAGTTCTTC. Translated, it gives CASTKTGSSYNEQFF.